These 15 T cell receptor beta chains were sequenced from one sample in a study of tumor-infiltrating lymphocytes in primary liver carcinoma. Total RNA and DNA came together from approximately 20-30 mg of bulk tissue without cell sorting. With a constant-region primer, TCR beta cDNA was made from about 0.55 ug of total RNA. What produced the TCR beta libraries was three nested multiplex PCR rounds using slightly modified ARM-PCR. TRBV1-TRBV30 forward primers paired with a C-beta reverse primer drove the first two PCR rounds, 10 cycles each. TCRdb re-analysed the multiplex PCR reads in MiXCR, keeping a single row per CDR3 protein. The sample records some 180,000 distinct CDR3 sequences, about 85% being singletons. Sequencing was done on a sample of tumor tissue from primary liver carcinoma. These TCRs come from a man aged 40-50 years with primary liver carcinoma and hepatitis B virus infection.

Details on this clonotype: The germline gene is not matched at one end of the junction; a read error may be the cause. The J gene is TRBJ2-1, the V gene TRBV6-1; possibly TRBD2 for D (5 bases). Germline V lookup: CDR1 MNHNS, CDR2 SASEGT. The CDR3 loop spans 15 amino acids. The CDR3 here is CASCEEAGGYKEQFF. The DNA for the CDR3 is TGTGCCAGCTGTGAAGAAGCTGGAGGATACAAAGAGCAGTTCTTC.

On this clonotype itself: A much larger clone differs by one base, so this may be a read error. The gene calls are TRBV7-9 and TRBJ2-5, with unresolved D. Germline V lookup: CDR1 SEHNR, CDR2 FQNEAQ (reference sequence). CDR3 size: 12 residues. The CDR3 sequence: CASSPEVESQYF. CDR3 coding DNA: TGTGCCAGCAGCCCAGAGGTAGAGAGCCAGTACTTC. Full variable domain (missing parts from reference TRBV7-9 and TRBJ2-5): DTGVSQNPRHKITKRGQNVTFRCDPISEHNRLYWYRQTLGQGPEFLTYFQNEAQLEKSRLLSDRFSAERPKGSFSTLEIQRTEQGDSAMYLCASSPEVESQYFGPGTRLLVL.

Regarding this clonotype: Relative to the germline gene, one junction end is altered; a read error may explain this. The V call is TRBV28, the J call TRBJ2-7; D remains unclear. Germline CDR1 and CDR2: MDHEN and SYDVKM. CDR3 length equals 15 residues. The chain's CDR3 is CASSPTEMRSYEHYF. CDR3 in DNA: TGTGCCAGCAGTCCAACAGAGATGAGATCCTACGAGCACTACTTC.

Concerning this clonotype: A much larger clone differs by one base, so this may be a read error. The chain combines TRBV7-9 with TRBJ1-1; TRBD1 is a possible D gene (5 bases). V was clipped by 5 bases and J by 4 bases, with 20 bases between them. The CDR3 is made up of 16 amino acids. From germline, CDR1 is SEHNR and CDR2 FQNEAQ (reference sequence). CDR3 in DNA: TGTGCCAGCAGCCAGCCGGGACTTCCAAGGTGCACTGAAGCTTTCTTT. Its protein product is CASSQPGLPRCTEAFF.

This clonotype was seen only a few times. This may come from a read error, since a much larger clone is one base off. This sequence joins TRBV5-6 and TRBJ2-4; TRBD2 matches 7 bases. This CDR3 is built from 14 residues. Germline V gene sequence: CDR1 SGHDT, CDR2 YYEEEE. CDR3 sequence reads: CVSTPNSRGDIQYF. In DNA form, the CDR3 reads TGTGTCAGCACCCCGAACTCCCGGGGGGACATTCAGTACTTC.

This clonotype was recorded once. The junction and the germline gene differ at one end; a read error may be behind it. The chain combines TRBV11-3 with TRBJ2-2, with D possibly being TRBD2 (5 bases). Germline CDR1 and CDR2: SGHNT and YENEEA. The CDR3 spans 14 residues. The CDR3 here is CASSLNASTGERFF. CDR3 nucleotide sequence: TGTGCCAGCAGCTTAAACGCGAGCACCGGGGAGCGGTTCTTT.

V is TRBV12-3 or TRBV12-4 and J is TRBJ2-1, with 8 bases identical to TRBD2. J lost 6 bases, V lost 7 bases, and 17 bases had no gene match. The CDR3 length is 17 residues. The CDR3 sequence: CASIKNTPVLAANEQFF. DNA for the CDR3: TGTGCCAGCATCAAAAACACCCCGGTACTAGCGGCCAATGAGCAGTTCTTC.

This clonotype has ten or more counts. This sequence joins TRBV7-9 and TRBJ2-5; weak D call: TRBD2 (6 bases). In germline, CDR1 is SEHNR, CDR2 FQNEAQ (reference sequence). Trimming took 2 bases from V and 9 from J, leaving 16 bases between them. This CDR3 has 14 amino acids. The CDR3 loop is CASSLIGTSEAQYF. The CDR3 nucleotides read TGTGCCAGCAGCTTAATAGGGACTTCCGAGGCCCAGTACTTC.

The chain is built from TRBV10-3 and TRBJ2-3; 8 bases are a match to TRBD2. The CDR3 consists of 14 residues. Per the germline V gene, CDR1 is ENHRY and CDR2 is SYGVKD. The CDR3 sequence: CSVSEPGGEGTQYF. As DNA, the CDR3 is TGTTCCGTCAGTGAGCCGGGAGGGGAGGGTACGCAGTATTTT.

As concerns this clonotype: Germline and junction disagree at one end, which may indicate a read error. The chain links TRBV29-1 to TRBJ1-2; 7 bases are shared with TRBD1. Germline V gene sequence: CDR1 SQVTM, CDR2 ANQGSEA. CDR3 length: 14 residues. CDR3 sequence (DNA): TGCAGCGTCATCCCTGACAGGGACATGAATGGTTACACCTTC. Protein product: CSVIPDRDMNGYTF. Supplemented by reference TRBV29-1 and TRBJ1-2, the full variable domain reads SAVISQKPSRDICQRGTSLTIQCQVDSQVTMMFWYRQQPGQSLTLIATANQGSEATYESGFVIDKFPISRPNLTFSTLTVSNMSPEDSSIYLCSVIPDRDMNGYTFGSGTRLTVV.

On this clonotype itself: This clone may be a read error of a much larger clone one base away. The chain is built from TRBV5-1 and TRBJ2-4, with 14 bases fitting TRBD2. Per the germline V gene, CDR1 is SGHRS and CDR2 is YFSETQ. CDR3 size: 18 residues. CDR3 protein: CATSGGTSGRIGGNIQYF. CDR3 nucleotide sequence: TGCGCCACCAGCGGAGGGACTAGCGGGAGAATCGGCGGAAACATTCAGTACTTC.

This sequence joins TRBV11-2 and TRBJ1-5, with a possible D match to TRBD1 (6 bases). The DNA end lines up better with TRBJ2-3; the J call may be wrong. The CDR3 totals 17 residues. Looked up from germline, CDR1 is SGHAT and CDR2 is FQNNGV. CDR3: CASSFVRVTGSNQAQYF. The CDR3 coding sequence is TGTGCCAGCAGCTTTGTAAGGGTAACAGGGAGCAATCAGGCCCAGTATTTT.

To note about this clonotype: Lacking the conserved final phenylalanine or tryptophan, this CDR3 likely reflects a read error. The chain combines TRBV30 with TRBJ2-7, with D possibly matching TRBD1 (5 bases). Germline-derived CDR1 and CDR2 are GTSNPN and SVGIG (reference sequence). The CDR3 length is 14 residues. CDR3 in DNA: TGTGCCTGGACCAAGAGGACAAGGACCTATGAGCAGTACTCC. This sequence encodes CAWTKRTRTYEQYS.

With respect to this clonotype: The CDR3 does not close with the conserved phenylalanine or tryptophan, likely indicating a read error. The chain couples TRBV6-5 to TRBJ2-5; D possibly uses TRBD1 or TRBD2 (5 bases each). From germline, CDR1 is MNHEY and CDR2 SVGAGI. The CDR3 totals 12 residues. In nucleotides, the CDR3 is TGTACCAGCAGTTACGGGGCGGAGACCCAGTACATC. Its translation is CTSSYGAETQYI.

Comments on this clonotype: An end of the junction does not agree with germline; a read error may underlie this. The J gene is TRBJ1-4, the V gene TRBV12-3 or TRBV12-4, with unresolved D. The CDR3 loop spans 13 amino acids. The CDR3 spells CASCLAGTEKLFF. The CDR3, as DNA: TGTGCCAGCTGTTTAGCTGGCACCGAAAAACTGTTTTTT.